This T cell receptor beta chain came from a study of post-analysis software for immune sequencing data. About the research overall: Disease courses included relapsing-remitting, secondary progressive and progressive-relapsing multiple sclerosis. General study findings and limits: Four to six TRBV segments appeared more often in patients than in controls, and TRBV5-6, TRBV5-1 and TRBV20-1 were among these. When compared against controls, multiple sclerosis patients showed significantly lower normalized Chao1 diversity.

This clonotype was counted between two and nine times. Its target is not known. Incorporated into the TCR beta cDNA libraries were unique molecular identifiers, which served to reduce PCR and sequencing biases. cDNA molecules numbering about 490,000 came from roughly 1 to 10 million T cells. TCRdb ran MiXCR on the PCR reads and lists one entry per CDR3 protein. Of hundreds of thousands of distinct CDR3 sequences in the sample, roughly 50% were seen once. The germline V gene has CDR1 SNHLY and CDR2 FYNNEI. The CDR3 runs 15 residues. Trimming removed 6 bases from V and 2 bases from J, with 17 bases in between.

The chain has TRBV2 and TRBJ2-7; the D gene is possibly TRBD1 (6 bases). Source material: blood. The clonotype comes from a girl aged 10 to 17 with multiple sclerosis. CDR3 bases: TGTGCCAGCAGAAAGACAGGTATTTGGGCCTACGAGCAGTACTTC. Encoded protein: CASRKTGIWAYEQYF. The variable domain in full, completed from reference TRBV2 and TRBJ2-7, reads EPEVTQTPSHQVTQMGQEVILRCVPISNHLYFYWYRQILGQKVEFLVSFYNNEISEKSEIFDDQFSVERPDGSNFTLKIRSTKLEDSAMYFCASRKTGIWAYEQYFGPGTRLTVT.